Below, 3 T cell receptor beta chains from the same sample are listed, as sequenced in a study of blood T cell repertoires in COVID-19. Assay used: immunoSEQ multiplex PCR; TCRdb lists only in-frame clones, some missing. The data show 250,000 to 300,000 clones, with over 85% seen just once and more than 9.5% held by the top ten. Sequencing used peripheral blood. The receptor source for this set is a woman aged 30 to 39 with COVID-19, enrolled during active disease.

The chain employs TRBV5-1 and TRBJ1-1, with D tentatively TRBD1 (5 bases). V was shortened by 6 bases and J by 0 bases, with 12 bases between the two germline ends. The CDR3 runs to 14 residues. Germline loops: CDR1 SGHRS, CDR2 YFSETQ. CDR3 nucleotides: TGCGCCAGCAAGGAAACAGGAATGAACACTGAAGCTTTCTTT. This sequence encodes CASKETGMNTEAFF.

The chain couples TRBV18 to TRBJ2-6; TRBD2 agrees at 8 bases. CDR1 is KGHSH, CDR2 LQKENI, per germline. This CDR3 spans 16 amino acids. Unmatched junction bases numbered 2, after V lost 0 bases and J lost 4 bases. The CDR3 loop reads CASSPPSGVGANVLTF. Here the CDR3 DNA reads TGTGCCAGCTCACCACCTAGCGGGGTGGGGGCCAACGTCCTGACTTTC.

This chain connects TRBV29-1 to TRBJ1-2; 11 positions match TRBD1. Germline V gene lookup returns CDR1 SQVTM and CDR2 ANQGSEA. The CDR3 has 14 amino acids. V lost 3 bases and J lost 3; bases outside the gene matches: 3. The CDR3 DNA reads as TGCAGCGTTGATAGGACAGGGGGCGACTATGGCTACACCTTC. It yields the protein CSVDRTGGDYGYTF.